A single sample gave rise to the 20 T cell receptor beta chains below, sequenced in a study of cytomegalovirus exposure and HLA in healthy donors. Produced via immunoSEQ multiplex PCR; TCRdb's table is partial and in-frame only. The sample yields 150,000 to 200,000 clones, 85% seen once. What was sequenced was PBMCs. Receptor source: a man aged 18 to 29 in good health and CMV-seropositive.

The chain joins TRBV5-4 to TRBJ1-2, with 7 bases aligning to TRBD1. Germline CDR1 SGHNT, CDR2 YYREEE (reference sequence). The V gene end was trimmed by 1 base and the J gene end by 4 bases; junction bases not matched to a gene: 7. The CDR3 sequence is 15 residues long. As DNA, the CDR3 is TGTGCCAGCAGCTTGTTCCCGACAGGGAGCTATGGCTACACCTTC. Amino acids: CASSLFPTGSYGYTF.

In its sample, this clone was seen a few times. The chain couples TRBV7-9 to TRBJ2-3, with D possibly matching TRBD2 (5 bases). The CDR3 spans 15 residues. Germline CDR1 reads SEHNR; CDR2 reads FQNEAQ (reference sequence). Trimming stripped 1 base from V and 5 bases from J, with 13 bases between. The CDR3 here is CASSLDVSGLDTQYF. DNA of the CDR3: TGTGCCAGCAGCTTAGATGTTTCCGGACTAGATACGCAGTATTTT. The variable domain in full, completed from reference TRBV7-9 and TRBJ2-3, reads DTGVSQNPRHKITKRGQNVTFRCDPISEHNRLYWYRQTLGQGPEFLTYFQNEAQLEKSRLLSDRFSAERPKGSFSTLEIQRTEQGDSAMYLCASSLDVSGLDTQYFGPGTRLTVL.

The chain combines TRBV28 with TRBJ2-7; D is possibly TRBD1 (6 bases). With 6 bases removed from V and 2 bases from J, the gap between germline ends came to 14 bases. Germline CDR1 and CDR2: MDHEN and SYDVKM. The CDR3 runs 14 residues. The CDR3 bases are TGTGCCAGCAGCCACGACAGGTACACCTACGAGCAGTACTTC. It translates to CASSHDRYTYEQYF.

The chain joins TRBV28 to TRBJ2-7; 10 bases are a match to TRBD2. This CDR3 has 12 residues. J was trimmed by 2 bases and V by 10 bases; bases with no gene match: 2. In germline, CDR1 is MDHEN, CDR2 SYDVKM. The DNA for the CDR3 is TGTGCCACTGGGACTAGCGCCTACGAGCAGTACTTC. Protein sequence: CATGTSAYEQYF.

This chain joins TRBV5-6 and TRBJ2-3, with 8 bases that match TRBD2. Germline trimming cut 3 bases from V and 2 bases from J; bases unmatched to any gene: 5. CDR3 length equals 15 residues. Looked up from germline, CDR1 is SGHDT and CDR2 is YYEEEE. CDR3 bases: TGTGCCAGCAGCTCCGGGACTAGAGACACAGATACGCAGTATTTT. Translating it yields CASSSGTRDTDTQYF.

V usage is TRBV5-1 and J usage is TRBJ2-7; TRBD2 might be the D (6 bases). V was pared by 2 bases and J by 6 bases, with 21 bases between. There are 16 residues in the CDR3. Germline assignment: CDR1 SGHRS and CDR2 YFSETQ. CDR3 loop: CASSFVGAGRFGEQYF. CDR3 nucleotides: TGCGCCAGCAGCTTCGTCGGGGCGGGACGGTTTGGCGAGCAGTACTTC.

The J gene is TRBJ2-1, the V gene TRBV6-6, with D possibly TRBD1 on 7 matching bases. Trimming cost V 6 bases and J 2 bases, with 17 bases left between them. The CDR3 is 16 amino acids. Germline CDR1 is MNHNY and CDR2 is SVGAGI (reference sequence). Written as DNA, the CDR3 is TGTGCCAGCAGACCCCGTGGAGGGGGCGCCTACAATGAGCAGTTCTTC. Translated: CASRPRGGGAYNEQFF.

The rearrangement links TRBV2 to TRBJ1-5; 7 nucleotides align to TRBD1. Germline trimming cut 2 bases from V and 4 bases from J; bases unmatched to any gene: 5. The CDR3 sequence is 15 residues long. CDR1 is SNHLY and CDR2 is FYNNEI in the germline V gene. The CDR3 region has the DNA TGTGCCAGCAGTGAAAACAGGGGCGCGAATCAGCCCCAGCATTTT. Residues: CASSENRGANQPQHF.

The chain uses TRBV4-1 and TRBJ2-3, with TRBD2 identical over 7 bases. From germline, CDR1 is MGHRA and CDR2 YSYEKL. The CDR3 spans 15 residues. V lost 1 base, J lost 2 bases, and 3 bases stayed unmatched. In DNA, the CDR3 is TGCGCCAGCAGCCAAGGACTAGCTCACACAGATACGCAGTATTTT. It yields the protein CASSQGLAHTDTQYF.

The chain carries TRBV19 and TRBJ2-7; TRBD2 is a possible D gene (5 bases). V lost 6 bases, J lost 1 base, and 16 bases lay in between. The CDR3 spans 15 residues. Germline-derived CDR1 and CDR2 are LNHDA and SQIVND (reference sequence). CDR3 sequence: CASRLGMDASYEQYF. The CDR3 DNA reads TGTGCCAGTAGACTCGGGATGGACGCATCCTACGAGCAGTACTTC.

The gene calls are TRBV7-3 and TRBJ2-2; D might be TRBD1 (7 bases). CDR3 length: 13 amino acids. Per the germline V gene, CDR1 is SGHTA and CDR2 is FQGTGA. Deletions cut 4 bases from V and 13 bases from J, with 16 bases between. The CDR3 is CASSSSTGRGLFF. CDR3 coding DNA: TGTGCCAGCAGCTCCTCGACAGGGCGGGGGCTGTTTTTT. Using reference TRBV7-3 and TRBJ2-2 for the parts outside the CDR3, the full variable domain is GAGVSQTPSNKVTEKGKYVELRCDPISGHTALYWYRQSLGQGPEFLIYFQGTGAADDSGLPNDRFFAVRPEGSVSTLKIQRTERGDSAVYLCASSSSTGRGLFFGEGSRLTVL.

The chain uses TRBV11-2 and TRBJ2-3; 8 positions match TRBD2. After removal of 1 base from V and 5 bases from J, the junction contained 5 bases not matched to a gene. Per the germline V gene, CDR1 is SGHAT and CDR2 is FQNNGV. CDR3 length equals 15 residues. CDR3 loop: CASSLVGAGGDTQYF. For the CDR3, the DNA is TGTGCCAGCAGCTTAGTTGGGGCGGGGGGAGATACGCAGTATTTT. The entire variable domain, with the rest obtained from reference TRBV11-2 and TRBJ2-3, is as follows: EAGVAQSPRYKIIEKRQSVAFWCNPISGHATLYWYQQILGQGPKLLIQFQNNGVVDDSQLPKDRFSAERLKGVDSTLKIQPAKLEDSAVYLCASSLVGAGGDTQYFGPGTRLTVL.

This clone is a singleton in its sample. The chain recombines TRBV11-2 with TRBJ2-3, with TRBD2 matching 12 bases. J gave up 2 bases and V 1 base, and 4 bases lay outside the gene matches. The CDR3 has 17 residues. Germline V gene data show CDR1 as SGHAT and CDR2 as FQNNGV. The CDR3 DNA follows: TGTGCCAGCAGCTTAGGACTAGCGGGGGCGGCCACAGATACGCAGTATTTT. Its protein product is CASSLGLAGAATDTQYF.

This clone appeared a single time. The chain has TRBV11-2 and TRBJ2-1; D is unresolved. Germline assignment: CDR1 SGHAT and CDR2 FQNNGV. The CDR3 covers 13 residues. V lost 0 bases to trimming and J lost 7 bases, with 7 bases between them. CDR3 DNA: TGTGCCAGCAGCTTAGATACGCAGAATGAGCAGTTCTTC. As protein: CASSLDTQNEQFF.

The J gene is TRBJ2-1, the V gene TRBV7-3; 8 bases map to TRBD2. V gave up 4 bases and J gave up 1 base; unmatched junction bases: 9. Germline V CDR1 and CDR2: SGHTA, FQGTGA. The CDR3 is made up of 17 amino acids. As DNA, the CDR3 is TGTGCCAGCAGCTCCACCTCCGGGACTAGTTCCTACAATGAGCAGTTCTTC. Its protein is CASSSTSGTSSYNEQFF. The full variable domain, with the rest looked up from reference TRBV7-3 and TRBJ2-1, is GAGVSQTPSNKVTEKGKYVELRCDPISGHTALYWYRQSLGQGPEFLIYFQGTGAADDSGLPNDRFFAVRPEGSVSTLKIQRTERGDSAVYLCASSSTSGTSSYNEQFFGPGTRLTVL.

The chain carries TRBV9 and TRBJ1-6; no firm D call. The germline V and J ends were trimmed by 3 bases and 5 bases, with 9 bases remaining between them. This CDR3 has 14 residues. Germline V gene sequence: CDR1 SGDLS, CDR2 YYNGEE. CDR3 coding DNA: TGTGCCAGCAGCGCCCGGGAGGATAATTCACCCCTCCACTTT. Its protein is CASSAREDNSPLHF.

This clone was counted a few times. The V gene is TRBV27, the J gene TRBJ2-7; TRBD2 agrees at 7 bases. Germline V lookup: CDR1 MNHEY, CDR2 SMNVEV (reference sequence). The CDR3 length is 15 residues. The junction had 14 bases not matched to a gene; V was cut back by 6 bases and J by 6 bases. Here the CDR3 reads CASSPLAGDTGEQYF. CDR3 DNA sequence: TGTGCCAGCAGCCCACTTGCGGGAGACACGGGCGAGCAGTACTTC.

V is TRBV19 and J is TRBJ2-7; D perhaps matches TRBD2 (5 bases). Germline lookup yields CDR1 LNHDA and CDR2 SQIVND (reference sequence). CDR3 length: 15 amino acids. The V end was cut by 1 base, the J end by 2 bases, with 12 bases between. The CDR3, as DNA: TGTGCCAGTAGTATAGCGGGGAGTCAAGCCTACGAGCAGTACTTC. The encoded protein is CASSIAGSQAYEQYF.

This chain connects TRBV11-2 to TRBJ2-3, with 9 bases fitting TRBD2. CDR1 and CDR2 from the germline V gene are SGHAT and FQNNGV. This CDR3 comprises 15 residues. V was clipped by 4 bases and J by 0 bases; unmatched bases: 2. CDR3 loop: CASSSSGASTDTQYF. Here the CDR3 DNA reads TGTGCCAGCAGCTCTAGCGGGGCGAGCACAGATACGCAGTATTTT.

The V gene is TRBV10-3, the J gene TRBJ2-5, with 8 bases lining up with TRBD2. This CDR3 is built from 17 residues. Germline trimming cut 0 bases from V and 1 base from J; bases unmatched to any gene: 7. CDR1 and CDR2 (germline): ENHRY, SYGVKD. CDR3 in amino acids: CAISESPSGPGQETQYF. CDR3 sequence (DNA): TGTGCCATCAGTGAGTCTCCTAGCGGGCCCGGCCAAGAGACCCAGTACTTC.